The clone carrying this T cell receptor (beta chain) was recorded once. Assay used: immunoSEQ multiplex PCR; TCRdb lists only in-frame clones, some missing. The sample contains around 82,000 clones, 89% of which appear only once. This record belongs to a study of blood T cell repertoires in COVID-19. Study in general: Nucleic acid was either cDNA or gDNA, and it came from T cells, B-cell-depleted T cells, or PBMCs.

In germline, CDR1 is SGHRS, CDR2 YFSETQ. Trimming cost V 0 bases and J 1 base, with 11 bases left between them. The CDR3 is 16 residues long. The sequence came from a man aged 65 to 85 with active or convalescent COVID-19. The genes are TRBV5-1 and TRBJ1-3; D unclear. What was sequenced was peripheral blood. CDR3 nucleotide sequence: TGCGCCAGCAGCTTGGATCTAGTCCTTTCTGGAAACACCATATATTTT. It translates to CASSLDLVLSGNTIYF.